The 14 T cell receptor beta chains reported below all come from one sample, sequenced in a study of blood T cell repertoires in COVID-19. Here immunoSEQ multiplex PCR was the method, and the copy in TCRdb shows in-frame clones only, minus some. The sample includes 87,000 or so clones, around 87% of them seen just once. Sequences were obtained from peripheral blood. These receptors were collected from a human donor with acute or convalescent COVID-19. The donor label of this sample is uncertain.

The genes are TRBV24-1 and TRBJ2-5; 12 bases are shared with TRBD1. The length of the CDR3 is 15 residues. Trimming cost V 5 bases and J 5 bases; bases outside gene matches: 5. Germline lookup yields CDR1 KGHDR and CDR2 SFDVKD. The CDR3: CATSGGQGAWETQYF. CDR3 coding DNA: TGTGCCACCAGTGGGGGACAGGGGGCTTGGGAGACCCAGTACTTC.

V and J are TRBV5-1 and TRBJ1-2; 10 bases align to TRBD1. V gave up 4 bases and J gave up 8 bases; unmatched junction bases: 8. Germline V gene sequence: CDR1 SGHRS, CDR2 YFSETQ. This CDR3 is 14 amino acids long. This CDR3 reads CASSTRTGGLGYTF. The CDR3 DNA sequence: TGCGCCAGCAGCACCCGGACAGGGGGTTTAGGCTACACCTTC.

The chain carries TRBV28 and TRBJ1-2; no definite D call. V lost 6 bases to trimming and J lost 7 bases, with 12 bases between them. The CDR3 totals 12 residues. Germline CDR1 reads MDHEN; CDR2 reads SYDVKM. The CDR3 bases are TGTGCCAGCAGCTTCTCCCGGGGTGGCTACACCTTC. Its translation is CASSFSRGGYTF.

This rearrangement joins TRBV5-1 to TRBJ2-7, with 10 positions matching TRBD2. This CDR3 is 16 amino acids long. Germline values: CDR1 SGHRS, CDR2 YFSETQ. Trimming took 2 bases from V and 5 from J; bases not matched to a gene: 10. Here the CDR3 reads CASSLSLAGAPDEQYF. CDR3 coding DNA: TGCGCCAGCAGCTTATCTCTAGCGGGGGCCCCCGACGAGCAGTACTTC. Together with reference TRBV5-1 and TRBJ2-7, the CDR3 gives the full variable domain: KAGVTQTPRYLIKTRGQQVTLSCSPISGHRSVSWYQQTPGQGLQFLFEYFSETQRNKGNFPGRFSGRQFSNSRSEMNVSTLELGDSALYLCASSLSLAGAPDEQYFGPGTRLTVT.

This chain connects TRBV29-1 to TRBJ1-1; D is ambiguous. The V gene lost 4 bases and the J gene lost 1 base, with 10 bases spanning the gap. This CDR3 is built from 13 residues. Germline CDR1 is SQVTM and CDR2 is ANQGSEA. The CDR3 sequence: CSVGSNPNTEAFF. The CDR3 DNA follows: TGCAGCGTTGGGTCTAATCCGAACACTGAAGCTTTCTTT.

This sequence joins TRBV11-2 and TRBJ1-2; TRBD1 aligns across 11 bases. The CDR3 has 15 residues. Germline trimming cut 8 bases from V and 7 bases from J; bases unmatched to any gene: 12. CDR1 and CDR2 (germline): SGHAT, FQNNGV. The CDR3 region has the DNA TGTGCCAGCCACGTGGGGACAGGGGGATTTGTTGGCTACACCTTC. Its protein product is CASHVGTGGFVGYTF.

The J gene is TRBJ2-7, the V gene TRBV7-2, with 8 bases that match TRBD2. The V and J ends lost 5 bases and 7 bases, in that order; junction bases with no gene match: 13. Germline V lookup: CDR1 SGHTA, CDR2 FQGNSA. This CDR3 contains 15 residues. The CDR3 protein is CASSAQSGGLGEQYF. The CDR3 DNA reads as TGTGCCAGCAGCGCCCAGAGCGGGGGTCTAGGGGAGCAGTACTTC.

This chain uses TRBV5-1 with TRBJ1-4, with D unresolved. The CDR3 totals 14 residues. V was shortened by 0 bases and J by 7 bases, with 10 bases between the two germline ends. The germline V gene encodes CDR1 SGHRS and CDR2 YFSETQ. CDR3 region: CASSLGTGSEKLFF. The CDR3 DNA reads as TGCGCCAGCAGCTTGGGGACGGGGAGTGAAAAACTGTTTTTT.

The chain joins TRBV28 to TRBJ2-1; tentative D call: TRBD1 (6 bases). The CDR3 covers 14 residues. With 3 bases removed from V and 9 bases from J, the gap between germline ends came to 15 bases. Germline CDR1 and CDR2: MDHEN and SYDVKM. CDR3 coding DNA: TGTGCCAGCAGTTTGGGGGCGCCATGGGGTGAGCAGTTCTTC. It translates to CASSLGAPWGEQFF.

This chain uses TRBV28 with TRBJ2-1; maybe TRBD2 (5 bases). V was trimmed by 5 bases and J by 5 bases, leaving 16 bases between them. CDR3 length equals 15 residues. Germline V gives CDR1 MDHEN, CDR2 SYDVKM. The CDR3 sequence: CASSAPGLANNEQFF. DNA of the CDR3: TGTGCCAGCAGTGCTCCCGGACTGGCCAACAATGAGCAGTTCTTC.

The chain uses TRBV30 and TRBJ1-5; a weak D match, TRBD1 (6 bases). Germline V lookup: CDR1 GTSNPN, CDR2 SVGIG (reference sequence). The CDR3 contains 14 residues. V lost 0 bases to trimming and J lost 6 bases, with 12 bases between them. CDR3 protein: CAWSVVGAGQPQHF. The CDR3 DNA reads TGTGCCTGGAGTGTCGTGGGGGCAGGTCAGCCCCAGCATTTT.

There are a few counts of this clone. Written as DNA, the CDR3 is TGTGCCAGCAGTGACCTCCCCGGGGCCGGGGGTGAAAAACTGTTTTTT. It encodes CASSDLPGAGGEKLFF. The chain combines TRBV2 with TRBJ1-4; D perhaps matches TRBD1 (5 bases). The CDR3 is 16 amino acids. CDR1 and CDR2 from the germline V gene are SNHLY and FYNNEI. Between the trimmed V and J ends, which lost 3 bases and 7 bases, there was a span of 18 bases.

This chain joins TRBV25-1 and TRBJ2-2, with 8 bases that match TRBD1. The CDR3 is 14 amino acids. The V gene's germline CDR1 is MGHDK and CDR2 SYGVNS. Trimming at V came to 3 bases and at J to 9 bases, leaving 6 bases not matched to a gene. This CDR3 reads CASSDQGAGRELFF. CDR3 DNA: TGTGCCAGCAGTGACCAGGGGGCGGGCCGGGAGCTGTTTTTT.

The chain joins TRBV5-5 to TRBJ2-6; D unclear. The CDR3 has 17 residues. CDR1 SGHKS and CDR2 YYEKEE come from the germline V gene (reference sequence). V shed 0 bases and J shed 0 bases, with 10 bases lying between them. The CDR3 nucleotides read TGTGCCAGCAGCTTGGTTTCACTCCTCTCTGGGGCCAACGTCCTGACTTTC. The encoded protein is CASSLVSLLSGANVLTF.